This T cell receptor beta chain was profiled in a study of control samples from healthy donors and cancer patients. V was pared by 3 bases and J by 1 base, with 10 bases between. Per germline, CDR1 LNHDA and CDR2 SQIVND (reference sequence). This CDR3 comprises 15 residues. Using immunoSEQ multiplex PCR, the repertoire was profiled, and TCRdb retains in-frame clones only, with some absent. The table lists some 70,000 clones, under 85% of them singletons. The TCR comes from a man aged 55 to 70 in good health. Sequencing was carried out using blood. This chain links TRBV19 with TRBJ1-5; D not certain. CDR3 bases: TGTGCCAGTAGTATCGCCCGTTACAGCAATCAGCCCCAGCATTTT. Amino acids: CASSIARYSNQPQHF.